This TCR beta chain was profiled in a study of CD8+ T cells in alopecia areata. This sample's treatment: oral pan-JAK inhibitor, 5-10 mg twice daily. Peripheral blood and lesional scalp punch biopsies were taken from alopecia areata patients. This CDR3 has 15 amino acids. The V gene end was trimmed by 2 bases and the J gene end by 3 bases; junction bases not matched to a gene: 6. Germline assignment: CDR1 SGHNT and CDR2 YYREEE (reference sequence). Extraction of RNA preceded its reverse transcription into cDNA, which served as the sequencing template. The repertoire was sequenced with immunoSEQ multiplex PCR; TCRdb's copy has only in-frame clones and lacks some. The table lists 120,000 or so clones, about 59% of them singletons.

Sample: CD4+ T cells sorted from blood, taken at week 4, from a patient treated with tofacitinib. The chain couples TRBV5-4 to TRBJ2-5, with 8 bases aligning to TRBD2. The TCR sequence derives from a human donor with alopecia areata. The DNA for the CDR3 is TGTGCCAGCAGCTTAAATAGCGGGGTAAAAGAGACCCAGTACTTC. It encodes CASSLNSGVKETQYF.